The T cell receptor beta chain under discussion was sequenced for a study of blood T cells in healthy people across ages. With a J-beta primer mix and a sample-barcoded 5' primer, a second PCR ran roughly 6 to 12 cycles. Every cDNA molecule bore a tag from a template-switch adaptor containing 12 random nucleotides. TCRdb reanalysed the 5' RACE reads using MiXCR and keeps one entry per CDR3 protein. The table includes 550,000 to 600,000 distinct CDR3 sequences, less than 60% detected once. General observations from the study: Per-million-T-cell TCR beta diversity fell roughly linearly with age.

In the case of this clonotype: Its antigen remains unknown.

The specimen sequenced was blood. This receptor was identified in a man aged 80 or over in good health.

The CDR3 loop reads CASSLDHSTDTQYF. In DNA form, the CDR3 reads TGCGCCAGCAGCTTGGACCATAGCACAGATACGCAGTATTTT. V gene TRBV5-1 combines with J gene TRBJ2-3; D unclear. V was pared by 0 bases and J by 0 bases, with 5 bases between. The germline V gene encodes CDR1 SGHRS and CDR2 YFSETQ. The CDR3 spans 14 residues.